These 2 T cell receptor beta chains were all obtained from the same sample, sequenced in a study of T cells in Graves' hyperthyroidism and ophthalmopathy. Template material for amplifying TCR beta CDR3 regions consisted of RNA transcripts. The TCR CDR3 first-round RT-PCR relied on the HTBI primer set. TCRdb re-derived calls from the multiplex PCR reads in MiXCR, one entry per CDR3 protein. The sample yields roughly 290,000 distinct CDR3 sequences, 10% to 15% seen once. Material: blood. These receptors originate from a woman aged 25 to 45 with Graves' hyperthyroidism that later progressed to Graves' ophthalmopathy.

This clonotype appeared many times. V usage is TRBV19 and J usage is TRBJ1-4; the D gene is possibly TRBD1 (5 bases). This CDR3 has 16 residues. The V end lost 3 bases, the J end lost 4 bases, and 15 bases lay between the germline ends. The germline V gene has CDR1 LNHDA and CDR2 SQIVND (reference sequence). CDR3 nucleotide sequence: TGTGCCAGTAGTATGAGTGGGGACGGCGTTAATGAAAAACTGTTTTTT. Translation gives CASSMSGDGVNEKLFF. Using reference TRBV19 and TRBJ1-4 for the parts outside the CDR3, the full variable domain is DGGITQSPKYLFRKEGQNVTLSCEQNLNHDAMYWYRQDPGQGLRLIYYSQIVNDFQKGDIAEGYSVSREKKESFPLTVTSAQKNPTAFYLCASSMSGDGVNEKLFFGSGTQLSVL.

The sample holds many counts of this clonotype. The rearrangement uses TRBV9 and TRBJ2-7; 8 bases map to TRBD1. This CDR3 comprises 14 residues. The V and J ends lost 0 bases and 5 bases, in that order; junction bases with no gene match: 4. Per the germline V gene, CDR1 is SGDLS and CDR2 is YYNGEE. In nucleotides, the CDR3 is TGTGCCAGCAGCGTAGCGTCAGGGGGCAACGAGCAGTACTTC. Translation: CASSVASGGNEQYF.